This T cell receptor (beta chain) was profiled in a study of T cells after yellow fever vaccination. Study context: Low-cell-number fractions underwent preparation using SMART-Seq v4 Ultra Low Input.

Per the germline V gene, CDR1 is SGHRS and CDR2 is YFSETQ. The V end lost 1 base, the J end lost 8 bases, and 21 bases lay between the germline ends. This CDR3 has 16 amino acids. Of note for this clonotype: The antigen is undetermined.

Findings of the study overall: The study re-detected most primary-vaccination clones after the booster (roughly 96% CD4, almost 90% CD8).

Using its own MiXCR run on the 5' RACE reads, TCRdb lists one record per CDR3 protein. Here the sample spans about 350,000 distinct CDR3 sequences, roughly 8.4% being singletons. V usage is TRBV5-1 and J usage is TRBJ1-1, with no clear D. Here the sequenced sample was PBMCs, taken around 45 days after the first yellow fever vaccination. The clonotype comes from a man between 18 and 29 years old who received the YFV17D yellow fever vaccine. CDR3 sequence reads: CASSLLGASRRDEAFF. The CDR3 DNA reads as TGCGCCAGCAGCTTGTTGGGTGCTTCCCGGAGAGACGAAGCTTTCTTT.